This T cell receptor beta chain appears in the sequencing data of a study of blood T cell repertoires in COVID-19. The method was immunoSEQ multiplex PCR; TCRdb's version includes in-frame clones alone and lacks a portion of them. This sample yields 150,000 to 200,000 clones, of which about 86% are seen a single time; 12% belongs to the top ten. Per germline, CDR1 SGHVS and CDR2 FNYEAQ. The junction had 5 bases not matched to a gene; V was cut back by 6 bases and J by 0 bases. The CDR3 is made up of 16 amino acids. The sequencing input was peripheral blood. The receptor comes from a woman between 65 and 79 years old with COVID-19, enrolled during active disease. The rearrangement uses TRBV7-6 and TRBJ2-3; 11 bases align to TRBD2. The CDR3 spells CASRKTSGVSTDTQYF. As DNA, the CDR3 is TGTGCCAGCAGAAAGACTAGCGGGGTTAGCACAGATACGCAGTATTTT.